This TCR beta chain derives from a study of blood T cells in healthy people across ages. J gave up 1 base and V 1 base, and 8 bases lay outside the gene matches. CDR3 length: 17 residues. CDR1 is SGHRS and CDR2 is YFSETQ in the germline V gene. Whole-study results and caveats: Long-lived donors had more naive CD4+ cells and higher diversity than aged donors.

This clonotype was seen only a few times. Its antigen remains unidentified. Using a J-beta primer mix together with a sample-barcoded 5' primer, a second PCR was run for roughly 7 to 11 cycles. Each TCR beta cDNA got a 12-nucleotide random molecular identifier. MiXCR, applied by TCRdb to the 5' RACE reads, yields one record per CDR3 protein. In the table there are about 760,000 distinct CDR3 sequences, approximately 25% of which are singletons. These same records also appear under a second study, on T cells of mothers and their children.

The chain joins TRBV5-1 to TRBJ2-5, with 9 bases that match TRBD1. This receptor was identified in a boy between 10 and 17 years old in good health. Sequencing was done on a sample of blood. The CDR3 spells CASSLYSGTGSQETQYF. The CDR3, as DNA: TGCGCCAGCAGCTTGTATTCCGGGACAGGGTCCCAAGAGACCCAGTACTTC.